This T cell receptor (beta chain) was recovered during a study of vaccination effects on CD4 cells after COVID-19. Looking at the study overall: Participants each got two BNT162b2 or mRNA-1273 vaccine doses. A density of about 1.8 million PBMC per well was used; these cells were cultured with roughly 10 IU/ml IL-2 and roughly 9.2 ug/ml peptides. Findings and limits, study-wide: Few convalescent patients, and no early post-infection timepoints, were available to the study.

In regard to this clone: The antigen remains unidentified.

Cultured cells yielded isolated CD4+ T cells after around 9 days. Cultures had half their medium replaced with IL-2 medium on days 3 and 7. Trimming took 3 bases from V and 5 from J, leaving 14 bases between them. CDR1 is SNHLY, CDR2 FYNNEI, per germline. The CDR3 is 15 amino acids. Measured with immunoSEQ multiplex PCR; TCRdb has only the in-frame clones, and not every one. This sample carries tens of thousands of clones, 73% of them seen once, and the ten largest clones take about 10%. This chain links TRBV2 with TRBJ2-1; D may be TRBD1 (5 bases). The sequencing here drew on CD4+ T cells from PBMCs cultured without peptide, taken before COVID-19 vaccination. The origin of this receptor is a human donor who received a COVID-19 vaccine. The CDR3 nucleotides read TGTGCCAGCAGTGACAGACAGCGAGCGAACAATGAGCAGTTCTTC. This gives the protein CASSDRQRANNEQFF.